Below, 6 T cell receptor beta chains from the same sample are listed, as sequenced in a study of cytomegalovirus exposure and HLA in healthy donors. The primer mix had 60 Vbeta and 13 Jbeta primers. Libraries were prepared by immunoSEQ multiplex PCR; TCRdb keeps only in-frame clonotypes and omits some of them. The repertoire holds more than 150,000 clones, with about 81% as singletons. Material: PBMCs. These receptors came from a man between 40 and 49 years old in good health and CMV-seronegative.

The count of this clone is one. The gene calls are TRBV11-3 and TRBJ1-6; TRBD1 is a possible D gene (5 bases). The germline V and J ends were trimmed by 3 bases and 5 bases, with 11 bases remaining between them. The V gene's germline CDR1 is SGHNT and CDR2 YENEEA. There are 15 residues in the CDR3. The CDR3 protein is CASSFTGTDNSPLHF. The CDR3, as DNA: TGTGCCAGCAGCTTTACAGGAACCGATAATTCACCCCTCCACTTT.

The chain joins TRBV6-6 to TRBJ2-7; weak D call: TRBD2 (7 bases). Germline V gives CDR1 MNHNY, CDR2 SVGAGI (reference sequence). The length of the CDR3 is 15 residues. Trimming took off 7 bases at V and 0 bases at J, with 16 bases between the two ends. CDR3 coding DNA: TGTGCCAGCACGCTGCTAGCGGACAGCTCCTACGAGCAGTACTTC. Translating gives CASTLLADSSYEQYF.

The chain links TRBV6-5 to TRBJ2-2; no reliable D call. The CDR3 runs 12 residues. Per germline, CDR1 MNHEY and CDR2 SVGAGI. Trimming took off 0 bases at V and 8 bases at J, with 4 bases between the two ends. CDR3 sequence reads: CASSYSRGELFF. CDR3 bases: TGTGCCAGCAGTTACTCTCGGGGGGAGCTGTTTTTT.

The rearrangement joins TRBV28 to TRBJ2-3; D may be TRBD2 (5 bases). The V end was cut by 3 bases, the J end by 0 bases, with 28 bases between. The CDR3 is 21 amino acids. Germline V lookup: CDR1 MDHEN, CDR2 SYDVKM. The DNA for the CDR3 is TGTGCCAGCAGTTTTGAGTACGGTCTAGCTTTAGGTTATTCTAGCACAGATACGCAGTATTTT. Residues: CASSFEYGLALGYSSTDTQYF.

The chain employs TRBV7-9 and TRBJ2-1, with TRBD1 identical over 9 bases. The length of the CDR3 is 16 residues. V lost 5 bases and J lost 7; bases outside the gene matches: 12. Per germline, CDR1 SEHNR and CDR2 FQNEAQ (reference sequence). CDR3: CASSLSGTGIGNEQFF. The CDR3 DNA reads as TGTGCCAGCAGCCTCTCCGGGACAGGGATAGGGAATGAGCAGTTCTTC.

The chain has TRBV11-2 and TRBJ2-1; TRBD1 is a possible D gene (6 bases). The CDR3 is 16 amino acids. Trimming removed 4 bases at V and 9 bases at J, with 22 bases between. Looked up from germline, CDR1 is SGHAT and CDR2 is FQNNGV. The CDR3 loop reads CASSSLRGSGFGEQFF. DNA of the CDR3: TGTGCCAGCAGCTCCCTGAGGGGGTCTGGGTTCGGTGAGCAGTTCTTC.